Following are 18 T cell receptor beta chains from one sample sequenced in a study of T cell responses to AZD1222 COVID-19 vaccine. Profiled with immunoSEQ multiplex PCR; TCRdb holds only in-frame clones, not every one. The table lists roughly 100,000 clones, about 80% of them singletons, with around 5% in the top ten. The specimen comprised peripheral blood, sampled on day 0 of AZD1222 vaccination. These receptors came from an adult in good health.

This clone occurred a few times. The CDR3 sequence: CASSQETGQGWEGYTF. For the CDR3, the DNA is TGCGCCAGCAGCCAAGAGACGGGACAGGGCTGGGAAGGCTACACCTTC. The rearrangement joins TRBV4-3 to TRBJ1-2; the match to TRBD1 covers 9 bases. Germline V gene data show CDR1 as LGHNA and CDR2 as YSLEER. J lost 8 bases, V lost 0 bases, and 10 bases had no gene match. CDR3 size: 16 residues.

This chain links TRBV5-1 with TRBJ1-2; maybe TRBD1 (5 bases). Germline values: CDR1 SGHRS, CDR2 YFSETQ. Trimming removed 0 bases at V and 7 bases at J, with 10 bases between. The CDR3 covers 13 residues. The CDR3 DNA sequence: TGCGCCAGCAGCTTGGAGCAGGGTGGTGGCTACACCTTC. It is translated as CASSLEQGGGYTF.

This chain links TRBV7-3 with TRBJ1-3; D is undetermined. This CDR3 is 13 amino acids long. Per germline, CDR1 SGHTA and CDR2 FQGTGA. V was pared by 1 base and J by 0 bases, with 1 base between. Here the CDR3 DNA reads TGTGCCAGCAGCTTAAACTCTGGAAACACCATATATTTT. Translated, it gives CASSLNSGNTIYF.

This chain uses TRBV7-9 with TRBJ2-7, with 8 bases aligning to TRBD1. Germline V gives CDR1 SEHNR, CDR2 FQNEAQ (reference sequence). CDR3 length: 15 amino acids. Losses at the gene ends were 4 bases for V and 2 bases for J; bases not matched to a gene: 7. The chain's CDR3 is CASSWGLQGAYEQYF. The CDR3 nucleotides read TGTGCCAGCAGCTGGGGCCTACAGGGGGCCTACGAGCAGTACTTC.

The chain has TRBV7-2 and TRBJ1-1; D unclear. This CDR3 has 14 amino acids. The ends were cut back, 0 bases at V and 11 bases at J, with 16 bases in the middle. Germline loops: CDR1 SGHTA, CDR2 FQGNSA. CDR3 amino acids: CASSLARTGPMAFF. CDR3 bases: TGTGCCAGCAGCTTAGCGCGCACCGGTCCGATGGCTTTCTTT.

The CDR3 protein is CASSLEFF. DNA for the CDR3: TGTGCCAGCAGTTTAGAGTTCTTC. The V call is TRBV12-3 or TRBV12-4, the J call TRBJ2-1; unclear D gene. Trimming shortened V by 1 base and J by 14 bases, and 0 bases separated the two germline ends. The CDR3 length is 8 residues.

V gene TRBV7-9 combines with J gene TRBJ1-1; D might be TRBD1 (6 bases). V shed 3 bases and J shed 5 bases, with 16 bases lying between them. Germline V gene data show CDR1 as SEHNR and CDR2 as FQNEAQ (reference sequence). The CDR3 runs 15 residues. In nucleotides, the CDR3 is TGTGCCAGCAGCTTTCCCGGGGGGCCAGATACTGAAGCTTTCTTT. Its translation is CASSFPGGPDTEAFF. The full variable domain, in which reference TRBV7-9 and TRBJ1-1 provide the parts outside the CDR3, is DTGVSQNPRHKITKRGQNVTFRCDPISEHNRLYWYRQTLGQGPEFLTYFQNEAQLEKSRLLSDRFSAERPKGSFSTLEIQRTEQGDSAMYLCASSFPGGPDTEAFFGQGTRLTVV.

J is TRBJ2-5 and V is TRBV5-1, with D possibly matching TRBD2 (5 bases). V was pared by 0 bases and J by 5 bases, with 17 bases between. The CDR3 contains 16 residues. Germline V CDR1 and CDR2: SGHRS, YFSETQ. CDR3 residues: CASSLETLGGLETQYF. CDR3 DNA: TGCGCCAGCAGCTTGGAAACGTTGGGCGGGCTTGAGACCCAGTACTTC.

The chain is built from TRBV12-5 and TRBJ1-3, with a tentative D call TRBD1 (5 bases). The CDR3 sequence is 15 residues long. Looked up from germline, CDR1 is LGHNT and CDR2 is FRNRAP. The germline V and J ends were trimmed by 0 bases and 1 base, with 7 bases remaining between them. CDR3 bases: TGTGCTAGTGGTTTGGTAAGGGGATCTGGAAACACCATATATTTT. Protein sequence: CASGLVRGSGNTIYF.

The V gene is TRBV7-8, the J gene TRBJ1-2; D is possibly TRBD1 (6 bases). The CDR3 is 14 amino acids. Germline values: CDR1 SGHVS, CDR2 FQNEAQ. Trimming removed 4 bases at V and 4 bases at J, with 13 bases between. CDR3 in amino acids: CASSSGRGPYGYTF. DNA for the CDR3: TGTGCCAGCAGCTCGGGCAGGGGCCCCTATGGCTACACCTTC.

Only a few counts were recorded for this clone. The CDR3 reads CASSSRLAGETQYF. DNA of the CDR3: TGTGCCAGCAGCTCTAGACTAGCGGGAGAGACCCAGTACTTC. The V gene is TRBV5-6, the J gene TRBJ2-5; 10 nucleotides align to TRBD2. The V segment lost 3 bases and the J segment 4 bases; nucleotides outside the gene matches: 3. Germline assignment: CDR1 SGHDT and CDR2 YYEEEE. There are 14 residues in the CDR3.

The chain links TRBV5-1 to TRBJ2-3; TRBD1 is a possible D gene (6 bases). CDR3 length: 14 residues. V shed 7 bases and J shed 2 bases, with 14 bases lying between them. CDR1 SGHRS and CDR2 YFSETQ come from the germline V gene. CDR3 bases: TGCGCCAGCGGGAGCGGACAGTTCACAGATACGCAGTATTTT. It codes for CASGSGQFTDTQYF. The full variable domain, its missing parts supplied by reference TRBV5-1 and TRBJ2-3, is KAGVTQTPRYLIKTRGQQVTLSCSPISGHRSVSWYQQTPGQGLQFLFEYFSETQRNKGNFPGRFSGRQFSNSRSEMNVSTLELGDSALYLCASGSGQFTDTQYFGPGTRLTVL.

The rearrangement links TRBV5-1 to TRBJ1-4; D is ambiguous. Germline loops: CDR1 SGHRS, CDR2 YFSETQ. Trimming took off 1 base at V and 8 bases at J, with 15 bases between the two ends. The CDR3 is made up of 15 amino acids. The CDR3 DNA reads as TGCGCCAGCAGCTTGATAGGTCGGGGTGGCGAAAAACTGTTTTTT. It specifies CASSLIGRGGEKLFF. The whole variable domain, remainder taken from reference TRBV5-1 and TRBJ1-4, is KAGVTQTPRYLIKTRGQQVTLSCSPISGHRSVSWYQQTPGQGLQFLFEYFSETQRNKGNFPGRFSGRQFSNSRSEMNVSTLELGDSALYLCASSLIGRGGEKLFFGSGTQLSVL.

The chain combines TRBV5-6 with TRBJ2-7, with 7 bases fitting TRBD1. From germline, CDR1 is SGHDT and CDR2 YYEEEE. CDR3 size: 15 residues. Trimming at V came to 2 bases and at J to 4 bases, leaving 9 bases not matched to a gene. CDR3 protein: CASSFWTGSSYEQYF. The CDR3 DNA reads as TGTGCCAGCAGCTTTTGGACAGGTAGTTCTTACGAGCAGTACTTC.

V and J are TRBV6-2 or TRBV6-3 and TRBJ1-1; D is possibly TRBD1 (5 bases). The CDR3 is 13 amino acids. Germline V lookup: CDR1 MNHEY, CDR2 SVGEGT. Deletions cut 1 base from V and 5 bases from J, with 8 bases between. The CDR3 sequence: CASSYYEGTEAFF. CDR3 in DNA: TGTGCCAGCAGTTACTATGAGGGGACTGAAGCTTTCTTT.

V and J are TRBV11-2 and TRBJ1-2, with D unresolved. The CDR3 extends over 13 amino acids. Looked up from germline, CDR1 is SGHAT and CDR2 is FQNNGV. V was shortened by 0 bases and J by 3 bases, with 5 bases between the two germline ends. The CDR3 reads CASSLDVDYGYTF. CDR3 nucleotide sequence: TGTGCCAGCAGCTTAGATGTGGACTATGGCTACACCTTC.

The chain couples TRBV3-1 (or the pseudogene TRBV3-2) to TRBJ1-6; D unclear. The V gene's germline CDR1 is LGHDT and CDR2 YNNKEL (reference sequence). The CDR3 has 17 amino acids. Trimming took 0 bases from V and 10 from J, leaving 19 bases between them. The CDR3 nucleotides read TGTGCCAGCAGCCAAGATTCAGGACTAACCCGTGGATCACCCCTCCACTTT. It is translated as CASSQDSGLTRGSPLHF.

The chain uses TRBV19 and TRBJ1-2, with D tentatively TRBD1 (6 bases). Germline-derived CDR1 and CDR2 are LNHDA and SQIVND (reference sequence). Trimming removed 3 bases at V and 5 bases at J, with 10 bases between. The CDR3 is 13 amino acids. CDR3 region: CASSMGHLYGYTF. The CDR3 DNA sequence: TGTGCCAGTAGTATGGGACACCTGTATGGCTACACCTTC.